The source of this TCR beta chain is a study of blood T cell repertoires in COVID-19. Looking at the study overall: Both acute and convalescent COVID-19 samples were obtained from the United States, Italy and Spain. T cells, B-cell-depleted T cells, or PBMCs provided the cDNA or gDNA that served as material.

Per the original methods: Reference gene primer amplification yielded estimated nucleated cell counts. Sequencing used immunoSEQ multiplex PCR; TCRdb keeps in-frame clones, though not all of them. V and J calls and clone size are those listed in that table; D and trimming were worked out from the DNA. Of more than 95,000 clones detected, around nine tenths appear once; the ten largest clones hold approximately 5.1%. This clone was recorded once. This CDR3 contains 14 residues. Trimming took 7 bases from V and 6 from J; bases not matched to a gene: 8. Germline values: CDR1 MNHNY, CDR2 SVGAGI (reference sequence).

This receptor was taken from a human donor in a cohort sampled during active COVID-19. V gene TRBV6-6 combines with J gene TRBJ2-1, with 8 bases aligning to TRBD1. The sample consisted of peripheral blood. CDR3 sequence reads: CASNPTGVGNEQFF. The CDR3 DNA sequence: TGTGCCAGCAACCCGACAGGGGTGGGCAATGAGCAGTTCTTC.